The 19 T cell receptor beta chains below were found in one sample sequenced in a study of blood T cell repertoires in COVID-19. TCRdb's table, derived via immunoSEQ multiplex PCR, lists solely in-frame clones and lacks some. The table lists roughly 250,000 clones, less than 90% of them singletons. Sequenced sample: peripheral blood. The receptors come from a woman under 40 with COVID-19, enrolled during active disease.

This clone was counted a single time. The genes are TRBV7-9 and TRBJ2-7, with a weak D call TRBD1 (5 bases). The germline V gene has CDR1 SEHNR and CDR2 FQNEAQ (reference sequence). The CDR3 is 14 amino acids. Trimming cost V 5 bases and J 0 bases, with 11 bases left between them. The CDR3 loop reads CASSPETASYEQYF. The DNA of the CDR3 is TGTGCCAGCAGCCCCGAGACAGCCTCCTACGAGCAGTACTTC.

The chain combines TRBV28 with TRBJ2-1; D is uncertain. Germline assignment: CDR1 MDHEN and CDR2 SYDVKM. V lost 7 bases and J 3 bases, leaving 10 bases between the germline ends. The CDR3 runs 13 residues. As DNA, the CDR3 is TGTGCCAGCAAGCCCGCCGGCTACAATGAGCAGTTCTTC. Protein product: CASKPAGYNEQFF.

The chain joins TRBV5-6 to TRBJ2-4; TRBD1 aligns across 8 bases. There are 16 residues in the CDR3. In germline, CDR1 is SGHDT, CDR2 YYEEEE. The V segment lost 1 base and the J segment 1 base; nucleotides outside the gene matches: 4. CDR3 bases: TGTGCCAGCAGCTTGAACACAGGGGGGGCCAAAAACATTCAGTACTTC. It is translated as CASSLNTGGAKNIQYF.

This clone was counted only a few times. This chain connects TRBV19 to TRBJ1-1; a weak D match, TRBD1 (5 bases). This CDR3 has 13 amino acids. The V gene's germline CDR1 is LNHDA and CDR2 SQIVND (reference sequence). Trimming removed 5 bases at V and 8 bases at J, with 15 bases between. The CDR3 protein is CASSLLTGAEAFF. CDR3 DNA: TGTGCCAGTAGTCTATTAACAGGTGCCGAAGCTTTCTTT.

This chain uses TRBV9 with TRBJ2-3; 14 nucleotides align to TRBD2. Germline assignment: CDR1 SGDLS and CDR2 YYNGEE. V shed 3 bases and J 10 bases; nucleotides not matched to a gene: 7. The CDR3 has 15 amino acids. The CDR3 DNA reads as TGTGCCAGCAGCGCCGGACTAGCGGGGGGCGAGTCGCAGTATTTT. Protein product: CASSAGLAGGESQYF.

This chain links TRBV10-2 with TRBJ2-3; the match to TRBD2 covers 9 bases. Germline V gene lookup returns CDR1 WSHSY and CDR2 SAAADI. J gave up 6 bases and V 1 base, and 5 bases lay outside the gene matches. The CDR3 totals 15 residues. CDR3 in DNA: TGCGCCAGCAGTGAGTGGCGGGGGGGCCCGGATACGCAGTATTTT. It is translated as CASSEWRGGPDTQYF.

The chain links TRBV5-1 to TRBJ2-5; 8 bases are shared with TRBD2. The CDR3 runs to 15 residues. J lost 6 bases, V lost 4 bases, and 11 bases had no gene match. Per germline, CDR1 SGHRS and CDR2 YFSETQ. This chain's CDR3 is CASSPGRTSSKTQYF. The CDR3 coding sequence is TGCGCCAGCAGCCCGGGGCGGACTAGCTCGAAGACCCAGTACTTC.

The chain carries TRBV18 and TRBJ2-3, with 8 bases that match TRBD2. V was clipped by 5 bases and J by 0 bases; unmatched bases: 7. The V gene's germline CDR1 is KGHSH and CDR2 LQKENI. This CDR3 spans 16 amino acids. Here the CDR3 reads CASSTRGGVSTDTQYF. As DNA, the CDR3 is TGTGCCAGCTCAACTCGGGGGGGTGTGAGCACAGATACGCAGTATTTT.

V is TRBV5-4 and J is TRBJ2-2; D remains unclear. CDR3 length: 16 residues. CDR1 and CDR2 (germline): SGHNT, YYREEE (reference sequence). V dropped 3 bases and J dropped 6 bases, with 18 bases sitting between them. The CDR3 region is CASSSVDSSSAGELFF. CDR3 sequence (DNA): TGTGCCAGCAGCTCCGTGGATAGCTCCAGCGCCGGGGAGCTGTTTTTT.

The chain carries TRBV7-8 and TRBJ2-1; tentatively, D is TRBD2 (5 bases). Germline loops: CDR1 SGHVS, CDR2 FQNEAQ. V lost 6 bases to trimming and J lost 8 bases, with 11 bases between them. The CDR3 extends over 12 amino acids. In DNA, the CDR3 is TGTGCCAGCAGAACACTAGGCCATGAGCAGTTCTTC. Residues: CASRTLGHEQFF.

The chain recombines TRBV7-8 with TRBJ2-5; 7 positions agree with TRBD1. Germline values: CDR1 SGHVS, CDR2 FQNEAQ. The CDR3 is 17 amino acids. V gave up 1 base and J gave up 0 bases; unmatched junction bases: 8. CDR3 sequence reads: CASSLGRQGVDQETQYF. The CDR3 nucleotides are TGTGCCAGCAGCTTAGGGCGGCAGGGGGTCGACCAAGAGACCCAGTACTTC.

This clone was picked up one time. The chain combines TRBV7-9 with TRBJ1-2, with 7 positions matching TRBD1. The CDR3 is 17 residues long. Germline loops: CDR1 SEHNR, CDR2 FQNEAQ (reference sequence). With 5 bases clipped from V and 4 bases from J, the junction kept 16 bases outside the gene matches. The CDR3 region is CASSQLLYRGRSYGYTF. The CDR3 DNA sequence: TGTGCCAGCAGCCAGTTATTGTATAGGGGGCGATCCTATGGCTACACCTTC.

The chain uses TRBV29-1 and TRBJ1-1; D remains ambiguous. Looked up from germline, CDR1 is SQVTM and CDR2 is ANQGSEA. Trimming shortened V by 3 bases and J by 10 bases, and 12 bases separated the two germline ends. The CDR3 runs 11 residues. Written as DNA, the CDR3 is TGCAGCGTTGATTGGGAGGTTGGAGCTTTCTTT. Protein product: CSVDWEVGAFF.

V and J are TRBV19 and TRBJ1-5; TRBD1 might be the D (5 bases). Trimming left V 1 base short and J 4 bases short, with 14 bases between. This CDR3 has 16 residues. Germline CDR1 reads LNHDA; CDR2 reads SQIVND (reference sequence). Here the CDR3 DNA reads TGTGCCAGTAGTATAGGTTCTCTGACAGTAAATCAGCCCCAGCATTTT. Protein: CASSIGSLTVNQPQHF.

The rearrangement joins TRBV6-5 to TRBJ1-2, with TRBD1 matching 8 bases. Germline-derived CDR1 and CDR2 are MNHEY and SVGAGI. J was trimmed by 4 bases and V by 5 bases; bases with no gene match: 9. The CDR3 extends over 15 amino acids. CDR3 residues: CASSRRTGSIYGYTF. The CDR3 DNA sequence: TGTGCCAGCAGTCGAAGGACAGGGAGTATCTATGGCTACACCTTC.

The CDR3 sequence: CASSLERGIAEAFF. In nucleotides, the CDR3 is TGTGCCAGCAGCTTAGAAAGGGGGATCGCTGAAGCTTTCTTT. V gene TRBV7-9 combines with J gene TRBJ1-1, with D possibly matching TRBD1 (6 bases). Trimming took 1 base from V and 6 from J, leaving 12 bases between them. Germline V gives CDR1 SEHNR, CDR2 FQNEAQ (reference sequence). The CDR3 consists of 14 residues.

CDR3 sequence reads: CASSHVRRDGYTF. The DNA for the CDR3 is TGTGCCAGCAGCCACGTTAGACGGGATGGCTACACCTTC. V usage is TRBV14 and J usage is TRBJ1-2; D remains ambiguous. V shed 3 bases and J shed 6 bases, with 11 bases lying between them. From germline, CDR1 is SGHDN and CDR2 FVKESK. The CDR3 runs 13 residues. Complete variable domain (other parts from reference TRBV14 and TRBJ1-2): EAGVTQFPSHSVIEKGQTVTLRCDPISGHDNLYWYRRVMGKEIKFLLHFVKESKQDESGMPNNRFLAERTGGTYSTLKVQPAELEDSGVYFCASSHVRRDGYTFGSGTRLTVV.

This clone has a single count. The chain carries TRBV19 and TRBJ1-5; D perhaps matches TRBD1 (5 bases). Between the trimmed V and J ends, which lost 5 bases and 1 base, there was a span of 18 bases. The CDR3 is 17 residues long. Per the germline V gene, CDR1 is LNHDA and CDR2 is SQIVND (reference sequence). The CDR3 loop is CASSPRTLSVSNQPQHF. CDR3 bases: TGTGCCAGTAGTCCCAGGACACTTTCGGTAAGCAATCAGCCCCAGCATTTT.

The CDR3 DNA reads as TGTGCCAGCAGGGAGCAGGGCCAGCGTGACTATGGCTACACCTTC. Translated: CASREQGQRDYGYTF. V usage is TRBV2 and J usage is TRBJ1-2; D is perhaps TRBD1 (5 bases). The CDR3 consists of 15 residues. Per germline, CDR1 SNHLY and CDR2 FYNNEI. The ends were cut back, 6 bases at V and 3 bases at J, with 17 bases in the middle.